The next 6 T cell receptor beta chains were all read from a single sample in a study of cytomegalovirus exposure and HLA in healthy donors. The study ran its PCR with 60 Vbeta and 13 Jbeta primers. Using immunoSEQ multiplex PCR, the repertoire was profiled, and TCRdb retains in-frame clones only, with some absent. The data contain under 150,000 clones, 70% to 85% of them singletons. Sample: PBMCs. Every receptor here comes from a male donor in good health and CMV-seronegative.

The rearrangement uses TRBV5-6 and TRBJ2-5, with 10 bases matching TRBD2. The J call could be wrong; TRBJ2-7 is a better fit for the DNA end. This CDR3 has 15 amino acids. CDR1 and CDR2 (germline): SGHDT, YYEEEE. In DNA form, the CDR3 reads TGTGCCAGCAGCTTGGAACTAGCGGGGCCCTACGAGCAGTACTTC. Its translation: CASSLELAGPYEQYF.

The rearrangement uses TRBV2 and TRBJ2-2, with D possibly matching TRBD2 (5 bases). Trimming took off 6 bases at V and 7 bases at J, with 9 bases between the two ends. CDR1 and CDR2 from the germline V gene are SNHLY and FYNNEI. This CDR3 region has 12 residues. The CDR3 coding sequence is TGTGCCAGCAGACTAGACGTCGGGGAGCTGTTTTTT. It yields the protein CASRLDVGELFF.

This chain joins TRBV29-1 and TRBJ1-2; 9 positions match TRBD1. This CDR3 region has 14 residues. The germline V gene encodes CDR1 SQVTM and CDR2 ANQGSEA. The trim removed 2 bases at V and 4 bases at J, leaving 5 bases unmatched. The CDR3, as DNA: TGCAGCGTTGAATCTACAGGGGGCCCCTATGGCTACACCTTC. Its translation is CSVESTGGPYGYTF.

DNA of the CDR3: TGTGCCAGCTCCCCCCCGACGCGGAACACCATATATTTT. Translating it yields CASSPPTRNTIYF. The chain carries TRBV18 and TRBJ1-3; D is unresolved. CDR3 length: 13 residues. Looked up from germline, CDR1 is KGHSH and CDR2 is LQKENI. Deletions cut 6 bases from V and 7 bases from J, with 13 bases between.

This chain uses TRBV7-9 with TRBJ2-3; 8 bases fit TRBD2. This CDR3 has 12 residues. The V gene end was trimmed by 4 bases and the J gene end by 9 bases; junction bases not matched to a gene: 3. The V gene's germline CDR1 is SEHNR and CDR2 FQNEAQ (reference sequence). CDR3: CASSSKRETQYF. The DNA for the CDR3 is TGTGCCAGCAGCTCCAAGCGGGAGACGCAGTATTTT.

The V gene is TRBV4-3, the J gene TRBJ1-2, with D maybe TRBD1 (5 bases). The CDR3 extends over 16 amino acids. Per the germline V gene, CDR1 is LGHNA and CDR2 is YSLEER. The ends were cut back, 3 bases at V and 0 bases at J, with 14 bases in the middle. CDR3 sequence reads: CASSQGPPVTNYGYTF. Written as DNA, the CDR3 is TGCGCCAGCAGCCAGGGGCCCCCGGTCACTAACTATGGCTACACCTTC.